These 18 T cell receptor beta chains were sequenced from one sample in a study of control samples from healthy donors and cancer patients. TCRdb keeps only in-frame clones here, not all; method: immunoSEQ multiplex PCR. This sample has around 110,000 clones, with about 93% found just once. The source material was blood. These receptor sequences come from a man aged 25 to 40 in good health.

The rearrangement joins TRBV7-9 to TRBJ2-1, with no clear D. Germline CDR1 reads SEHNR; CDR2 reads FQNEAQ (reference sequence). V lost 5 bases and J 3 bases, leaving 8 bases between the germline ends. The CDR3 runs to 13 residues. For the CDR3, the DNA is TGTGCCAGCAGCGTATTGGGCTACAATGAGCAGTTCTTC. Protein product: CASSVLGYNEQFF. The variable domain in full, with the rest retrieved from reference TRBV7-9 and TRBJ2-1, is DTGVSQNPRHKITKRGQNVTFRCDPISEHNRLYWYRQTLGQGPEFLTYFQNEAQLEKSRLLSDRFSAERPKGSFSTLEIQRTEQGDSAMYLCASSVLGYNEQFFGPGTRLTVL.

A few counts support this clone. The genes are TRBV6-2 or TRBV6-3 and TRBJ1-4; weak D call: TRBD1 (6 bases). The CDR3 sequence is 16 residues long. The germline gives CDR1 MNHEY, CDR2 SVGEGT. V lost 6 bases, J lost 3 bases, and 17 bases lay in between. The CDR3 DNA follows: TGTGCCAGCAGCCCTGGTTTCAGGGGACCTAATGAAAAACTGTTTTTT. It encodes CASSPGFRGPNEKLFF.

This chain links TRBV28 with TRBJ1-5; D remains unclear. The CDR3 is made up of 15 amino acids. Trimming cost V 4 bases and J 0 bases, with 10 bases left between them. Germline lookup yields CDR1 MDHEN and CDR2 SYDVKM. CDR3 sequence: CASSSPRISNQPQHF. As DNA, the CDR3 is TGTGCCAGCAGTTCTCCGAGGATTAGCAATCAGCCCCAGCATTTT.

The chain is built from TRBV5-8 and TRBJ2-1; the D gene is possibly TRBD2 (5 bases). Germline CDR1 SGHTS, CDR2 YDEGEE. This CDR3 contains 15 residues. The V gene lost 2 bases and the J gene lost 0 bases, with 9 bases spanning the gap. This CDR3 reads CASSFGLFSYNEQFF. DNA of the CDR3: TGTGCCAGCAGCTTTGGACTCTTCTCCTACAATGAGCAGTTCTTC.

This clone was picked up one time. J is TRBJ1-1 and V is TRBV10-2; unclear D gene. This CDR3 has 13 residues. V lost 9 bases, J lost 8 bases, and 19 bases lay in between. CDR1 is WSHSY, CDR2 SAAADI, per germline. CDR3 in amino acids: CASSIPGGREAFF. The CDR3 DNA reads TGCGCCAGTTCAATACCAGGAGGGAGAGAAGCTTTCTTT.

V and J are TRBV5-1 and TRBJ2-1; a weak D match, TRBD2 (5 bases). In germline, CDR1 is SGHRS, CDR2 YFSETQ. The V end lost 4 bases, the J end lost 8 bases, and 10 bases lay between the germline ends. The CDR3 covers 12 residues. The CDR3 here is CASSPGSDEQFF. The CDR3 nucleotides are TGCGCCAGCAGCCCGGGGAGTGATGAGCAGTTCTTC.

J is TRBJ1-6 and V is TRBV10-1; D possibly corresponds to TRBD1 (5 bases). Trimming stripped 6 bases from V and 7 bases from J, with 13 bases between. Germline CDR1 is WNHNN and CDR2 is SYGVQD (reference sequence). The CDR3 sequence is 14 residues long. CDR3 residues: CASSLGQGNSPLHF. The CDR3, as DNA: TGCGCCAGCAGCCTCGGACAAGGGAATTCACCCCTCCACTTT.

This clone appeared a single time. This sequence joins TRBV5-1 and TRBJ1-2; TRBD1 aligns across 9 bases. The trim removed 8 bases at V and 8 bases at J, leaving 13 bases unmatched. Germline assignment: CDR1 SGHRS and CDR2 YFSETQ. The length of the CDR3 is 14 residues. CDR3 bases: TGCGCCAGTAGGGACAGGGAGTCGATGGGAGGCTACACCTTC. Protein: CASRDRESMGGYTF.

The chain uses TRBV12-3 or TRBV12-4 and TRBJ2-3; the D gene is possibly TRBD2 (7 bases). V lost 3 bases, J lost 10 bases, and 11 bases lay in between. The CDR3 has 12 residues. The CDR3 sequence: CASSLGGPPQYF. The DNA of the CDR3 is TGTGCCAGCAGTTTGGGGGGGCCACCGCAGTATTTT.

This rearrangement joins TRBV25-1 to TRBJ1-6, with D uncertain. The ends were cut back, 4 bases at V and 10 bases at J, with 11 bases in the middle. Germline values: CDR1 MGHDK, CDR2 SYGVNS. The CDR3 loop spans 13 amino acids. CDR3 coding DNA: TGTGCCAGCAGTGGAGGGCTCTCGTCACCCCTCCACTTT. The encoded protein is CASSGGLSSPLHF.

This clone was seen just once. The V gene is TRBV23-1, the J gene TRBJ2-7; no clear D. TRBV23-1 counts as an open reading frame of uncertain function. The CDR3 contains 13 residues. The V and J ends lost 5 bases and 3 bases respectively, with 11 bases between them. CDR3 sequence reads: CASSSTENYEQYF. CDR3 sequence (DNA): TGCGCCAGCAGTTCGACGGAGAACTACGAGCAGTACTTC.

CDR3 sequence reads: CASSPQQSYTQYF. Written as DNA, the CDR3 is TGTGCCAGCAGCCCCCAGCAGTCCTATACGCAGTATTTT. The chain combines TRBV13 with TRBJ2-3, with D hard to call. Trimming shortened V by 5 bases and J by 7 bases, and 13 bases separated the two germline ends. CDR3 length: 13 residues. Germline V gives CDR1 PRHDT, CDR2 FYEKMQ (reference sequence).

This chain uses TRBV6-1 with TRBJ1-1; D remains unclear. Germline CDR1 reads MNHNS; CDR2 reads SASEGT. V shed 5 bases and J shed 5 bases, with 12 bases lying between them. CDR3 length: 13 amino acids. The CDR3 nucleotides read TGTGCCAGCAGTTTAACCGGGAAAACTGAAGCTTTCTTT. Translating gives CASSLTGKTEAFF.

The V and J genes are TRBV6-5 and TRBJ2-7, with unresolved D. The CDR3 loop spans 13 amino acids. With 2 bases removed from V and 10 bases from J, the gap between germline ends came to 15 bases. Germline values: CDR1 MNHEY, CDR2 SVGAGI. DNA for the CDR3: TGTGCCAGCAGTTACGGAGACGGAAAAACACAGTACTTC. Protein: CASSYGDGKTQYF.

This clone showed up just once. At one boundary the junction diverges from the germline segment, which might be a read error. The rearrangement uses TRBV5-3 and TRBJ2-7; weak D call: TRBD2 (6 bases). TRBV5-3 is designated an ORF whose function remains uncertain. The CDR3 has 16 residues. The CDR3 nucleotides read TGTGTCAGAAGCTTGGCTAGCGCAGGAGCTTGGGGGGAGCAGTACTTC. It translates to CVRSLASAGAWGEQYF.

This clone came up a few times. In DNA, the CDR3 is TGTGCCAGCTCGGGGGCGTACCAAGAGACCCAGTACTTC. Encoded protein: CASSGAYQETQYF. The V gene is TRBV2, the J gene TRBJ2-5; D is tentatively TRBD1 or TRBD2 (6 bases each). The CDR3 length is 13 residues. Germline V gene sequence: CDR1 SNHLY, CDR2 FYNNEI. V was trimmed by 8 bases and J by 0 bases, leaving 10 bases between them.

This clone has only one observation. This sample includes further DNA sequences coding for the same CDR3. The J gene is TRBJ1-2, the V gene TRBV2; the D is unclear. Per germline, CDR1 SNHLY and CDR2 FYNNEI. V dropped 1 base and J dropped 8 bases, with 17 bases sitting between them. This CDR3 has 15 amino acids. The CDR3 region is CASSEEGRGLGGYTF. CDR3 DNA: TGTGCCAGCAGTGAAGAGGGTCGAGGGTTGGGGGGCTACACCTTC.

J is TRBJ1-2 and V is TRBV6-6; TRBD1 aligns across 7 bases. V shed 6 bases and J 7 bases; nucleotides not matched to a gene: 2. The germline V gene has CDR1 MNHNY and CDR2 SVGAGI (reference sequence). The CDR3 has 11 residues. The CDR3 loop reads CASSQGGGYTF. The CDR3 bases are TGTGCCAGCAGCCAGGGGGGTGGCTACACCTTC.